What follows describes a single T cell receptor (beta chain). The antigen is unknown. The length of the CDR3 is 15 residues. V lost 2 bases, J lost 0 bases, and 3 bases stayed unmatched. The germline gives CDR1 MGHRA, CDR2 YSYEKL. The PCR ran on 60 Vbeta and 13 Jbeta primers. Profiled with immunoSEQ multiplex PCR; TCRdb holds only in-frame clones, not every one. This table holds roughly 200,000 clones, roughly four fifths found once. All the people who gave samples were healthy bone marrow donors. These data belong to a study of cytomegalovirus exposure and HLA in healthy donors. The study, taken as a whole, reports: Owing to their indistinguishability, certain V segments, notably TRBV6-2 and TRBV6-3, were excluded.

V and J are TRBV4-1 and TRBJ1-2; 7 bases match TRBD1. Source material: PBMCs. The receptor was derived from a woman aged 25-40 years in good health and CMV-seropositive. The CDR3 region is CASSQTGATNYGYTF. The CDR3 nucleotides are TGCGCCAGCAGCCAAACAGGGGCCACTAACTATGGCTACACCTTC.